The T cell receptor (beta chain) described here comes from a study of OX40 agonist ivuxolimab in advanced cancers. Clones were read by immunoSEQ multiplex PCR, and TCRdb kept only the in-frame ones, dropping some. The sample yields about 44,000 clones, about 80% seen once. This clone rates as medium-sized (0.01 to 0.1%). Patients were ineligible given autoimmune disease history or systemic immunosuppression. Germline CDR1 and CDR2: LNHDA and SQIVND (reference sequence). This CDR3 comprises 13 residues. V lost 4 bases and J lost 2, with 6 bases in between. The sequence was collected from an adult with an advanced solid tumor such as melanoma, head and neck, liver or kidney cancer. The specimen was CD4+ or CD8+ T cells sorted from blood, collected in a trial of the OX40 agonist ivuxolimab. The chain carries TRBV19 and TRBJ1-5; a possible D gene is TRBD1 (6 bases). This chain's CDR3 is CASSTGGNQPQHF. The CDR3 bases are TGTGCCAGTAGTACAGGGGGCAATCAGCCCCAGCATTTT.